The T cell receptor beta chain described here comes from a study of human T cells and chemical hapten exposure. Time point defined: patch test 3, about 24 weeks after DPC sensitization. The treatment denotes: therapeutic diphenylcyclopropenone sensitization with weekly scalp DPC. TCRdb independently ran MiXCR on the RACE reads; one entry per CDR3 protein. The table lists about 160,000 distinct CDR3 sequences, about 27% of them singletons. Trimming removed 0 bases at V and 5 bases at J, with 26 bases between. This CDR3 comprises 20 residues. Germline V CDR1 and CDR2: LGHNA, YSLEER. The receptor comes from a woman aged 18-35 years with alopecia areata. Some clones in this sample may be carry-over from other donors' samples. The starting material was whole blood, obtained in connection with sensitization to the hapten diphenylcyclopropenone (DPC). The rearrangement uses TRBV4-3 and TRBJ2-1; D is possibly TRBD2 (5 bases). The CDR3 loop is CASSQDLGSVIASLDNEQFF. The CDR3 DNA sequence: TGCGCCAGCAGCCAAGATCTTGGGTCCGTAATAGCGAGCCTCGACAATGAGCAGTTCTTC.